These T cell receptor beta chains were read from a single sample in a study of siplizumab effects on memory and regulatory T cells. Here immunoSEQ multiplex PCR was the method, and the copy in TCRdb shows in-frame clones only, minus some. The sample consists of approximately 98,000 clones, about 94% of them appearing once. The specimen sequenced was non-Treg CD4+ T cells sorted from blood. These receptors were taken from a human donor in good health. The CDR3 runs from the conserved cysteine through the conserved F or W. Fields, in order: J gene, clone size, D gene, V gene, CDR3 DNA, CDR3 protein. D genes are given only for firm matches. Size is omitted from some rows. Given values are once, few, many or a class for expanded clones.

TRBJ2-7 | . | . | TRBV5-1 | TGCGCCAGCAGCCAGTCGACAGGTCCCTACGAGCAGTACTTC | CASSQSTGPYEQYF
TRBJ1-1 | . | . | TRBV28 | TGTGCCAGCAGTTTACGGTGGACTCGGGCCACTGAAGCTTTCTTT | CASSLRWTRATEAFF
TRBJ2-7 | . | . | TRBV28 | TGTGCCAGCAGTCTGAGGTACGAGCAGTACTTC | CASSLRYEQYF
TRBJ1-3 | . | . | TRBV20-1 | TGCAGTGCTTGGACAGGAAACACCATATATTTT | CSAWTGNTIYF
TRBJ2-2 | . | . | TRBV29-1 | TGCAGCGTCTGTATAACGCAGAACACCGGGGAGCTGTTTTTT | CSVCITQNTGELFF
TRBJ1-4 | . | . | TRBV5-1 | TGCGCCAGCAGCAGAAACAGAGGATCTAATGAAAAACTGTTTTTT | CASSRNRGSNEKLFF
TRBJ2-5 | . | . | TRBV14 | TGTGCCAGCAGCCAAGTATTCGGAAAAGAGACCCAGTACTTC | CASSQVFGKETQYF
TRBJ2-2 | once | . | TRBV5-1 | TGCGCCAGCAGCTTGACTGGACAGAATTCGAACACCGGGGAGCTGTTTTTT | CASSLTGQNSNTGELFF
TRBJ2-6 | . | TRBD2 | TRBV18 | TGTGCCAGCTCACCACTAGTTTCTAGCGGGAGGGCCGATGGGGCCAACGTCCTGACTTTC | CASSPLVSSGRADGANVLTF
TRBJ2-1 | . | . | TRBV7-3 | TGTGCCAGCAGCCCCGGGACTTCCCACTTCAATGAGCAGTTCTTC | CASSPGTSHFNEQFF
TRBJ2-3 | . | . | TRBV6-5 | TGTGCCAGCACCCAGGGTCGGGTGTCAGATACGCAGTATTTT | CASTQGRVSDTQYF
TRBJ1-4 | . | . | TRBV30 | TGTGCCTGGAGTGCAACCTCCGGGAGTAATGAAAAACTGTTTTTT | CAWSATSGSNEKLFF
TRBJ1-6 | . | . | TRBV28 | TGTGCCAGCAGTTCCCGGGACTCACCCCTCCACTTT | CASSSRDSPLHF
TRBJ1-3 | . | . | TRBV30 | TGTGCCTGGTCCGCGGACAGAGTGAGAAACACCATATATTTT | CAWSADRVRNTIYF
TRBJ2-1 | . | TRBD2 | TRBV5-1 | TGCGCCAGCAGCTTGTTACGGGGACTAGCGGGAGATAATGAGCAGTTCTTC | CASSLLRGLAGDNEQFF
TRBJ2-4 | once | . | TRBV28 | TGTGCCAGCAGAGGGGGTCTGGCCAAAAACATTCAGTACTTC | CASRGGLAKNIQYF
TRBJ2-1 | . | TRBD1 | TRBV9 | TGTGCCAGCAGCCCCGGACAGGGGGCGTTCAATGAGCAGTTCTTC | CASSPGQGAFNEQFF
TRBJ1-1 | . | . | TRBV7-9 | TGTGCCAGCAGCCCCAACCGGGACTTGTACACTGAAGCTTTCTTT | CASSPNRDLYTEAFF
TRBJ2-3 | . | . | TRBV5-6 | TGTGCCAGCAGCTTGTTCTCAGATACGCAGTATTTT | CASSLFSDTQYF
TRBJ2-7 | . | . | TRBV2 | TGTGCCAGCAGGGATAACACCTACGAGCAGTACTTC | CASRDNTYEQYF
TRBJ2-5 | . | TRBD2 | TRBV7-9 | TGTGCCAGCAGCCCCCGTTCGGCGGGAGGAGAGACCCAGTACTTC | CASSPRSAGGETQYF
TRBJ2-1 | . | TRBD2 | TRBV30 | TGTGCCTGGAGTGTACTTCGTCGTGCTAGCGGGAGGAGCCATGAGCAGTTCTTC | CAWSVLRRASGRSHEQFF
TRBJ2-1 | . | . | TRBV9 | TGTGCCAGCAGCGCCGCCCCAGGGCTCTGGGATGAGCAGTTCTTC | CASSAAPGLWDEQFF
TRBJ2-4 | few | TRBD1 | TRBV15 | TGTGCCACGATGGACAGGGGGAGAAGGAGCATTCAGTACTTC | CATMDRGRRSIQYF
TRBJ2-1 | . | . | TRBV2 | TGTGCCAGCAGTGAAGTGGGGGGCCAAAGCTCCTACAATGAGCAGTTCTTC | CASSEVGGQSSYNEQFF
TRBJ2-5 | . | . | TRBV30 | TGTGCCTGGAGTGTTCGAGAGACCCAGTACTTC | CAWSVRETQYF
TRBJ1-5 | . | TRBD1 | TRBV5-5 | TGTGCCAGCAGCTTAGGGACAGCAGGGGATCAGCCCCAGCATTTT | CASSLGTAGDQPQHF
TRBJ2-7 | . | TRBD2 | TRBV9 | TGTGCCAGCAGCGTTAGGACTAGCGGCTACGAGCAGTACTTC | CASSVRTSGYEQYF
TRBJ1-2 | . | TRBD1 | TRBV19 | TGTGCCAGTAGTGCGGACAGGTCCTATGGCTACACCTTC | CASSADRSYGYTF